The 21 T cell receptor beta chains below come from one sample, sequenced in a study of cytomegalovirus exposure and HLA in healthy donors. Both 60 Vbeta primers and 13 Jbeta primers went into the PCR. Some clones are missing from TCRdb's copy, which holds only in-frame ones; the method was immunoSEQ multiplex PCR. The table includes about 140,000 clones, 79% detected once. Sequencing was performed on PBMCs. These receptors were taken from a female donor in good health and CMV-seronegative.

In nucleotides, the CDR3 is TGTGCCACCAGCAGAGATAGGCCAGGGGGGTCCTATGGCTACACCTTC. Amino acids: CATSRDRPGGSYGYTF. The rearrangement links TRBV15 to TRBJ1-2, with 7 nucleotides matching TRBD1. J gave up 4 bases and V 0 bases, and 8 bases lay outside the gene matches. Germline V lookup: CDR1 LNHNV, CDR2 YYDKDF (reference sequence). The CDR3 spans 16 residues.

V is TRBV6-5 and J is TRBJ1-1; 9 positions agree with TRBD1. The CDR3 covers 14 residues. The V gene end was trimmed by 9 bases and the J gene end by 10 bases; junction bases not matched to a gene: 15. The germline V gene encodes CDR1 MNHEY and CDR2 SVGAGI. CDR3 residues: CASTEGQGYASAFF. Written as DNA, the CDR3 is TGTGCCAGTACCGAAGGACAGGGGTACGCGTCAGCTTTCTTT.

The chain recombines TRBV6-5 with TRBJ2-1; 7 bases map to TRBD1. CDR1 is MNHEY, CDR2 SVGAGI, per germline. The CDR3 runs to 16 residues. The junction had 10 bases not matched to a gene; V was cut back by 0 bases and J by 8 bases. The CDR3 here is CASSYSIGGPLYEQFF. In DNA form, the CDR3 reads TGTGCCAGCAGTTACTCGATAGGGGGCCCCTTGTATGAGCAGTTCTTC.

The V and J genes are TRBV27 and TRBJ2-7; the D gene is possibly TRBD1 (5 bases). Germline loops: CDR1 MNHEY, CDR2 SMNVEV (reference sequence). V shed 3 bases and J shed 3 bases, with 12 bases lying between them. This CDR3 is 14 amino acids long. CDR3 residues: CASSFWGLNYEQYF. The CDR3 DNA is TGTGCCAGCAGTTTTTGGGGCCTTAACTACGAGCAGTACTTC.

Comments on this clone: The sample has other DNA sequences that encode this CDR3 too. This CDR3 is CASSLGQMNTEAFF. CDR3 coding DNA: TGCGCCAGCAGCTTGGGTCAGATGAACACTGAAGCTTTCTTT. The chain employs TRBV5-1 and TRBJ1-1; D is uncertain. V was shortened by 0 bases and J by 0 bases, with 6 bases between the two germline ends. Germline values: CDR1 SGHRS, CDR2 YFSETQ. This CDR3 comprises 14 residues.

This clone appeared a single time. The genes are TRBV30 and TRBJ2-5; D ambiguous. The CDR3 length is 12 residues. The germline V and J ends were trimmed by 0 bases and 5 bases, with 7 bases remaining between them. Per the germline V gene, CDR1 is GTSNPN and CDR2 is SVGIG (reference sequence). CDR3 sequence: CAWSVRRETQYF. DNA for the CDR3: TGTGCCTGGAGTGTACGGCGGGAGACCCAGTACTTC.

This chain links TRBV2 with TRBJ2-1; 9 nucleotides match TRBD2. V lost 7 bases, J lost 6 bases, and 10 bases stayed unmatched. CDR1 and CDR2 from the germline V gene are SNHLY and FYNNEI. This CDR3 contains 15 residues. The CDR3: CASIPEASGINEQFF. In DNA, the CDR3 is TGTGCCAGCATTCCGGAGGCTAGCGGGATCAATGAGCAGTTCTTC.

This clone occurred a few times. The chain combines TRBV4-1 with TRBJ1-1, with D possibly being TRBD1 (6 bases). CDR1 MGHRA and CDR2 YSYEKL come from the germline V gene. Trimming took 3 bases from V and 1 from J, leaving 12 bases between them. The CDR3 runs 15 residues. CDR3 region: CASSQEDSQNTEAFF. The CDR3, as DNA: TGCGCCAGCAGCCAGGAGGACAGCCAGAACACTGAAGCTTTCTTT.

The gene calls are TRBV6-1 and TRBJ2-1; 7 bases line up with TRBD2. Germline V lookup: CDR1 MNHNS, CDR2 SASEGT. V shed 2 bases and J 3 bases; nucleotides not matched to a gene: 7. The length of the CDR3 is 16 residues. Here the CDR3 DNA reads TGTGCCAGCAGTGAAACCTCAGCGGGATACTACAATGAGCAGTTCTTC. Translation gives CASSETSAGYYNEQFF.

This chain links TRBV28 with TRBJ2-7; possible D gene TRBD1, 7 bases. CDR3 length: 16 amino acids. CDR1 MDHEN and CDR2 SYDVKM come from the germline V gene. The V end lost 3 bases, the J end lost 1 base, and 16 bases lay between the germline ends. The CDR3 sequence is CASSLGPQGGSYEQYF. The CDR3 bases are TGTGCCAGCAGTTTGGGGCCCCAGGGGGGTTCCTACGAGCAGTACTTC.

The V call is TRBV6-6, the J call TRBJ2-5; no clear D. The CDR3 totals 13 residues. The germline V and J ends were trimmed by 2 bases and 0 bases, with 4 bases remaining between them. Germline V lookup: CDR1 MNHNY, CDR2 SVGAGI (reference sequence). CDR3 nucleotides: TGTGCCAGCAGTTACGACAACCAAGAGACCCAGTACTTC. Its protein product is CASSYDNQETQYF.

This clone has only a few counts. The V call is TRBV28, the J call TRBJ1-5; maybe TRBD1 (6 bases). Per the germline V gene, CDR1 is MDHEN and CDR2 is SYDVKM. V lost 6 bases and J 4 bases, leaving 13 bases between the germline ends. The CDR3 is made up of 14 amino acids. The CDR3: CASRVDSRNQPQHF. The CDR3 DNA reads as TGTGCCAGCAGGGTGGACAGCCGTAATCAGCCCCAGCATTTT. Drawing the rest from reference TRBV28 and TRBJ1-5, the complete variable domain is DVKVTQSSRYLVKRTGEKVFLECVQDMDHENMFWYRQDPGLGLRLIYFSYDVKMKEKGDIPEGYSVSREKKERFSLILESASTNQTSMYLCASRVDSRNQPQHFGDGTRLSIL.

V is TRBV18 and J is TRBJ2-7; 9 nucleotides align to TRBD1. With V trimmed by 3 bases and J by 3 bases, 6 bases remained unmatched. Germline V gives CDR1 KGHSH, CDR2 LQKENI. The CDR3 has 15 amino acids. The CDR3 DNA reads TGTGCCAGCTCACCCGGGACAGGGAGATACTACGAGCAGTACTTC. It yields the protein CASSPGTGRYYEQYF. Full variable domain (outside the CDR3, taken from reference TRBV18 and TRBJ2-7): NAGVMQNPRHLVRRRGQEARLRCSPMKGHSHVYWYRQLPEEGLKFMVYLQKENIIDESGMPKERFSAEFPKEGPSILRIQQVVRGDSAAYFCASSPGTGRYYEQYFGPGTRLTVT.

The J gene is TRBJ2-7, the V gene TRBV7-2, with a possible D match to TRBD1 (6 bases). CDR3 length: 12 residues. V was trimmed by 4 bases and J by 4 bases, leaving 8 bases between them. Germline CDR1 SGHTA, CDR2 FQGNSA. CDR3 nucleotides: TGTGCCAGCAGCTCACAGGGTTACGAGCAGTACTTC. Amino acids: CASSSQGYEQYF.

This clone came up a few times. CDR3 nucleotides: TGCGCCAGCAGCCAAGCCGGCGGGGCTGATGAGCAGTTCTTC. Protein sequence: CASSQAGGADEQFF. The chain joins TRBV4-3 to TRBJ2-1; possibly TRBD2 for D (6 bases). The V gene's germline CDR1 is LGHNA and CDR2 YSLEER. The CDR3 runs to 14 residues. Trimming cost V 1 base and J 8 bases, with 12 bases left between them.

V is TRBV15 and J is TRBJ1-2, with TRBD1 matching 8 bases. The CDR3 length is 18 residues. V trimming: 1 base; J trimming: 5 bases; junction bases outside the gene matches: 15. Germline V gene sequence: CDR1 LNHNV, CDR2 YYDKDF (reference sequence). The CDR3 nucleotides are TGTGCCACCAGCAGAGCTAAACCCCGACAGGGGAAGGGGTATGGCTACACCTTC. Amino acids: CATSRAKPRQGKGYGYTF.

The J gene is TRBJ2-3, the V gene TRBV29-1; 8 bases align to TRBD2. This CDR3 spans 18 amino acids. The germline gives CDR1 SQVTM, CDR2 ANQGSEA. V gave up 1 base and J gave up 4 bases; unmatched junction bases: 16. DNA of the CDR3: TGCAGCGTTGAAGTGCCCGGTGGGGCGGGGGGTTGGGCAGATACGCAGTATTTT. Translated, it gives CSVEVPGGAGGWADTQYF.

The CDR3 is CASSVEGGRAYNEQFF. DNA for the CDR3: TGTGCCAGCAGCGTAGAAGGCGGGAGGGCCTACAATGAGCAGTTCTTC. The chain couples TRBV9 to TRBJ2-1; 9 nucleotides match TRBD2. The CDR3 consists of 16 residues. Germline values: CDR1 SGDLS, CDR2 YYNGEE. The V and J ends lost 0 bases and 2 bases, in that order; junction bases with no gene match: 3.

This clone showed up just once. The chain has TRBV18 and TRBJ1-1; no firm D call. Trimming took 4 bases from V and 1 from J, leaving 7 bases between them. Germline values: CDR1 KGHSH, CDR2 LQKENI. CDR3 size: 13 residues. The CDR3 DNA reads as TGTGCCAGCTCACGCGACTGGAACACTGAAGCTTTCTTT. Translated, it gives CASSRDWNTEAFF.

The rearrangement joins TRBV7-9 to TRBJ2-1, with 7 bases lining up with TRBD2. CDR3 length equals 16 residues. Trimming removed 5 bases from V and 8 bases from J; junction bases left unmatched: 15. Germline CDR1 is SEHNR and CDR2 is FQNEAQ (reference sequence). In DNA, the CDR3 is TGTGCCAGCAGCCCTAGCGGCCACTCCATCGGGGATGAGCAGTTCTTC. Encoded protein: CASSPSGHSIGDEQFF.

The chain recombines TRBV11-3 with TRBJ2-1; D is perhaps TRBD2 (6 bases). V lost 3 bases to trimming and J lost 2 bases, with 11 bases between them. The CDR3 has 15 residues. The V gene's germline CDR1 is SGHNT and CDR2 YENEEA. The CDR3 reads CASSFGGSPYNEQFF. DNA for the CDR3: TGTGCCAGCAGCTTTGGGGGGAGTCCCTACAATGAGCAGTTCTTC.